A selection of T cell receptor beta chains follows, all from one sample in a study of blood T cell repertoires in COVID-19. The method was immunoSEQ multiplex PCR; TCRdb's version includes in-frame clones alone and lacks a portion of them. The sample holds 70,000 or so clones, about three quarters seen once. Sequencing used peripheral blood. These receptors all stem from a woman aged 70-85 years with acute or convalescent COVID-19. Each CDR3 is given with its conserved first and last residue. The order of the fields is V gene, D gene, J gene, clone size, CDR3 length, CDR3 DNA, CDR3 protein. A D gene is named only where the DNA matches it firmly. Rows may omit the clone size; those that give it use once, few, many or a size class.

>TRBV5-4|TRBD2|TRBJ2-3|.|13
TGTGCCAGCAGCTACTCCCAGCGGGGGGAGTCGTATTTT
CASSYSQRGESYF
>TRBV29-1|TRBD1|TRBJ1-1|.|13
TGCAGCGTCGAGACAGGGGTAGGAACTGAAGCTTTCTTT
CSVETGVGTEAFF
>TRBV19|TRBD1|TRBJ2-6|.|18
TGTGCCAGTAGTATTAGACAGGGTCTTCTCTCTGGGGCCAACGTCCTGACTTTC
CASSIRQGLLSGANVLTF
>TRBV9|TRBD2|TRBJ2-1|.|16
TGTGCCAGCAGCGGGCGACTAGCGGGGGGGTCGAACGAGCAGTTCTTC
CASSGRLAGGSNEQFF
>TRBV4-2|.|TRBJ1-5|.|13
TGTGCCAGCAGCCACCCCATGAATCAGCCCCAGCATTTT
CASSHPMNQPQHF
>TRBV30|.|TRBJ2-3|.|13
TGTGCCTGGCTAAGGAGGCCGGGAGATACGCAGTATTTT
CAWLRRPGDTQYF
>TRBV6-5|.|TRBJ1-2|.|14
TGTGCCAGCAGGGGGGGAAAAGGGAACTATGGCTACACCTTC
CASRGGKGNYGYTF
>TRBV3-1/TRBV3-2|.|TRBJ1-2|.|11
TGTGCCAGCAGACGCGACATGGACTACACCTTC
CASRRDMDYTF
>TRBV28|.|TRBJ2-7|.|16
TGTGCCAGCAGTTTAGTCCAAGGAATGGCGGCGGGGGAGCAGTACTTC
CASSLVQGMAAGEQYF
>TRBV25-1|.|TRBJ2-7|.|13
TGTGCCACCACCGGACACTATACCTACGAGCAGTACTTC
CATTGHYTYEQYF
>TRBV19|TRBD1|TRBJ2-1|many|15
TGTGCCAGTAGTTCCGGGACAGGGAGCTACAATGAGCAGTTCTTC
CASSSGTGSYNEQFF
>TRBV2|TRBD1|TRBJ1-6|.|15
TGTGCCAGCAGTGAAGGGGACAGGGGGAATTCACCCCTCCACTTT
CASSEGDRGNSPLHF
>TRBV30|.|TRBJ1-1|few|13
TGTGCCTGGACCCGGACAGCGAACACTGAAGCTTTCTTT
CAWTRTANTEAFF
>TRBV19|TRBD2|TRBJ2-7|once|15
TGTGCCAGTAGTATCATAGCGGGGGGCGACTACGAGCAGTACTTC
CASSIIAGGDYEQYF
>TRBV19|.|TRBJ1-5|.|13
TGTGCCAGTAGTATAACCACGGGTCAGCCCCAGCATTTT
CASSITTGQPQHF
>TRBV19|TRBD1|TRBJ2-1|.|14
TGTGCCAGTAGTTTGGGACAGGGGGCCAATGAGCAGTTCTTC
CASSLGQGANEQFF
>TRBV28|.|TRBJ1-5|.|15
TGTGCCAGCAGTCAGGGACACGATAGCAATCAGCCCCAGCATTTT
CASSQGHDSNQPQHF
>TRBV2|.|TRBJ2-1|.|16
TGTGCCAGCAGAGGTCTCCGGGACACGAACTACAATGAGCAGTTCTTC
CASRGLRDTNYNEQFF
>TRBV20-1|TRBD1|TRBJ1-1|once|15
TGCAGTGCTAGTTTAGGGGGCGTCGTTACTGGTGAAGCTTTCTTT
CSASLGGVVTGEAFF
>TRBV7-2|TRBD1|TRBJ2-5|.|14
TGTGCCAGCAGCTTAGTCACAGGGGGGGAGACCCAGTACTTC
CASSLVTGGETQYF
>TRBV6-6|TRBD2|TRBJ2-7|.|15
TGTGCCAGCAGCGCCAGCGGGACCCTCTCCTACGAGCAGTACTTC
CASSASGTLSYEQYF
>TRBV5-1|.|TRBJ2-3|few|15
TGCGCCAGCAGCTCGAGTGGGCTGGGCACAGATACGCAGTATTTT
CASSSSGLGTDTQYF
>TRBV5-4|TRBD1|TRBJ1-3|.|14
TGTGCCAGCAGCTGGAAGGGGGCGCGGGACACCATATATTTT
CASSWKGARDTIYF
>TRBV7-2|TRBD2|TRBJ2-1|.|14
TGTGCCAGCAGCCATCGCCGGGGGGTCCATGAGCAGTTCTTC
CASSHRRGVHEQFF
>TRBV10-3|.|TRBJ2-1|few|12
TGTGCCATCAGTGAGGACTCCATAGAGCAGTTCTTC
CAISEDSIEQFF
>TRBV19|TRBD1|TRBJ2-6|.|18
TGTGCCTGCAAACCGGGGGACAGGGCCCCCTCTGGGGCCAACGTCCTGACTTTC
CACKPGDRAPSGANVLTF
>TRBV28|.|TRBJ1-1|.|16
TGTGCCAGCAGTACCCTTTCGGGAGGGGGTGACACTGAAGCTTTCTTT
CASSTLSGGGDTEAFF
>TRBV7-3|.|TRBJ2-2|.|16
TGTGCCAGCAGGCTATTGGGCGGCATTGCGGGCGGGGAGCTGTTTTTT
CASRLLGGIAGGELFF
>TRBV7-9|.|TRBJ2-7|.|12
TGTGCCAGCAGCTTAGCCCAGGACGAGCAGTACTTC
CASSLAQDEQYF